Listed below are T cell receptor beta chains from one sample, sequenced in a study of blood T cell repertoires in COVID-19. The table came from immunoSEQ multiplex PCR; TCRdb's copy has only in-frame clones and leaves some out. The sample records fewer than 300,000 clones, roughly nine tenths being singletons. Sequenced sample: peripheral blood. Source of these receptors: a woman aged 25 to 45 with COVID-19, enrolled during active disease. Each CDR3 is given with its conserved first and last residue. The order of the fields is clone size, J gene, D gene, V gene, CDR3 protein, CDR3 DNA. The D gene is left open where the match is weak. Part of the rows lack a size; the others show once, few, many or a class for expanded clones.

>.|TRBJ2-1|TRBD2|TRBV7-2
CASSRRTREGSYNEQFF
TGTGCCAGCAGCCGCCGAACGCGGGAGGGTTCCTACAATGAGCAGTTCTTC
>.|TRBJ2-2|TRBD2|TRBV3-1/TRBV3-2
CASSQEAGRDTGELFF
TGTGCCAGCAGCCAAGAGGCCGGGAGGGACACCGGGGAGCTGTTTTTT
>once|TRBJ1-1|.|TRBV30
CAWSVLGGFGTEAFF
TGTGCCTGGAGTGTTTTGGGGGGGTTCGGTACTGAAGCTTTCTTT
>.|TRBJ2-1|TRBD2|TRBV7-9
CASSMTSAGEQFF
TGTGCCAGCAGCATGACTAGCGCCGGCGAGCAGTTCTTC
>.|TRBJ2-3|.|TRBV6-6
CASSYRQGLGADTQYF
TGTGCCAGCAGTTACAGGCAGGGGTTGGGCGCAGATACGCAGTATTTT
>few|TRBJ1-2|TRBD1|TRBV29-1
CSARSGTGATNYGYTF
TGCAGCGCACGCTCCGGGACAGGGGCGACTAACTATGGCTACACCTTC
>.|TRBJ1-5|.|TRBV24-1
CATSQSNQPQHF
TGTGCCACCAGTCAGAGCAATCAGCCCCAGCATTTT
>once|TRBJ1-1|.|TRBV6-4
CASSPQPMTEAFF
TGTGCCAGCAGCCCACAGCCGATGACTGAAGCTTTCTTT
>.|TRBJ2-7|.|TRBV5-1
CASSLSGSSYEQYF
TGCGCCAGCAGCTTGAGTGGGAGCTCCTACGAGCAGTACTTC
>.|TRBJ1-4|.|TRBV6-5
CASRQGLTNEKLFF
TGTGCCAGCAGGCAGGGGTTAACTAATGAAAAACTGTTTTTT
>.|TRBJ2-2|TRBD1|TRBV11-3
CASRDRGTGELFF
TGTGCCTCCCGGGACAGGGGTACCGGGGAGCTGTTTTTT
>.|TRBJ1-1|TRBD1|TRBV6-5
CASNPTGTGSTEAFF
TGTGCCAGCAACCCCACCGGGACAGGGAGCACTGAAGCTTTCTTT
>.|TRBJ2-7|TRBD1|TRBV5-6
CASSWRTGGYEQYF
TGTGCCAGCAGCTGGAGGACAGGCGGCTACGAGCAGTACTTC
>.|TRBJ1-2|TRBD1|TRBV15
CATSRGDRGFGGYTF
TGTGCCACCAGCAGAGGGGACAGGGGATTTGGAGGCTACACCTTC
>.|TRBJ2-3|.|TRBV13
CASSSPGRTDTQYF
TGTGCCAGCAGCTCACCAGGGAGGACAGATACGCAGTATTTT
>.|TRBJ1-5|.|TRBV18
CASGPGINQPQHF
TGTGCCAGCGGACCAGGGATAAATCAGCCCCAGCATTTT
>.|TRBJ2-6|TRBD1|TRBV29-1
CSVIRDRGPGANVLTF
TGCAGCGTGATCCGGGACAGGGGACCTGGGGCCAACGTCCTGACTTTC
>once|TRBJ2-7|TRBD1|TRBV3-1/TRBV3-2
CASSRDRGSYEQYF
TGTGCCAGCAGCCGGGACAGGGGCTCCTACGAGCAGTACTTC
>.|TRBJ1-1|.|TRBV30
CAWSVGGGGAEAFF
TGTGCCTGGAGTGTAGGCGGCGGAGGGGCTGAAGCTTTCTTT
>.|TRBJ1-4|TRBD1|TRBV5-1
CASSLEPGTAIEKLFF
TGCGCTAGCAGCCTGGAACCCGGGACAGCAATTGAAAAACTGTTTTTT
>.|TRBJ1-2|.|TRBV12-3/TRBV12-4
CASSSLQNYGYTF
TGTGCCAGCAGTTCCCTACAGAACTATGGCTACACCTTC
>.|TRBJ1-1|TRBD1|TRBV27
CASSKAGQGMNTEAFF
TGTGCCAGCAGTAAAGCGGGACAGGGAATGAACACTGAAGCTTTCTTT
>.|TRBJ1-5|TRBD1|TRBV19
CASSSRQGGNQPQHF
TGTGCCAGTAGTTCGCGACAGGGTGGCAATCAGCCCCAGCATTTT
>.|TRBJ2-2|.|TRBV6-5
CASSSTRDMGTGELFF
TGTGCCAGCAGTTCAACCCGGGACATGGGCACCGGGGAGCTGTTTTTT
>.|TRBJ2-1|.|TRBV7-9
CASSSSGTVNEQFF
TGTGCCAGCAGCTCTTCCGGGACTGTCAATGAGCAGTTCTTC
>.|TRBJ1-5|.|TRBV5-6
CASSPLGSNQPQHF
TGTGCCAGCAGCCCCCTGGGCAGCAATCAGCCCCAGCATTTT
>.|TRBJ1-3|.|TRBV5-1
CASSLVPSEFPGNTIYF
TGCGCCAGCAGCTTGGTCCCATCCGAGTTTCCTGGAAACACCATATATTTT
>.|TRBJ2-5|TRBD2|TRBV5-1
CASSLGPSGSQETQYF
TGCGCCAGCAGCTTGGGACCTAGCGGGAGCCAGGAGACCCAGTACTTC
>.|TRBJ2-7|TRBD2|TRBV7-9
CASSSYGGRDYEQYF
TGTGCCAGCAGCTCCTACGGCGGGAGGGACTACGAGCAGTACTTC
>.|TRBJ2-2|TRBD2|TRBV10-3
CAISGRENPSTGELFF
TGTGCCATCAGTGGGCGGGAGAACCCCTCCACCGGGGAGCTGTTTTTT
>.|TRBJ1-4|.|TRBV5-4
CASSEPGHREKLFF
TGTGCCAGCAGCGAACCGGGACATCGGGAAAAACTGTTTTTT
>.|TRBJ2-5|.|TRBV27
CASSLRRNQETQYF
TGTGCCAGCAGTTTAAGGCGGAACCAAGAGACCCAGTACTTC
>.|TRBJ2-4|TRBD2|TRBV7-6
CASSLGRASGRTKNIQYF
TGTGCCAGCAGCTTAGGGCGGGCTAGCGGGAGGACGAAAAACATTCAGTACTTC
>.|TRBJ1-1|TRBD1|TRBV2
CASRPGTGYGGTEAFF
TGTGCCAGCAGACCCGGGACAGGGTATGGCGGCACTGAAGCTTTCTTT
>.|TRBJ1-1|.|TRBV27
CASRQTGNTEAFF
TGTGCCAGCAGACAGACAGGGAACACTGAAGCTTTCTTT
>.|TRBJ1-4|TRBD1|TRBV2
CASRAGGSGEKLFF
TGTGCCAGCAGGGCAGGGGGCTCGGGTGAAAAACTGTTTTTT
>.|TRBJ2-7|.|TRBV15
CATSRDRGGYEQYF
TGTGCCACCAGCAGAGATCGTGGGGGGTACGAGCAGTACTTC
>.|TRBJ2-4|TRBD2|TRBV10-3
CAISQTSGTLLLAKNIQYF
TGTGCCATCAGTCAGACTAGCGGGACCTTACTTCTAGCCAAAAACATTCAGTACTTC
>.|TRBJ1-2|.|TRBV28
CASSLLLVEGRVYGYTF
TGTGCCAGCAGTTTACTCCTAGTGGAGGGGAGGGTCTATGGCTACACCTTC
>.|TRBJ1-5|TRBD1|TRBV7-8
CASSLYGTGGNQPQHF
TGTGCCAGCAGCTTATACGGGACAGGGGGCAATCAGCCCCAGCATTTT
>once|TRBJ1-2|TRBD1|TRBV9
CASKRGQGNYGYTF
TGTGCCAGCAAACGGGGACAGGGAAACTATGGCTACACCTTC
>.|TRBJ1-2|.|TRBV5-6
CASSLNGGIYGYTF
TGTGCCAGCAGCTTGAACGGGGGTATCTATGGCTACACCTTC
>.|TRBJ2-2|TRBD1|TRBV5-4
CASSLAGGDVGELFF
TGTGCCAGCAGCTTGGCAGGGGGCGATGTCGGGGAGCTGTTTTTT
>.|TRBJ1-5|.|TRBV9
CASSVAGTQPQHF
TGTGCCAGCAGCGTAGCAGGGACACAGCCCCAGCATTTT
>.|TRBJ1-1|TRBD1|TRBV7-9
CASSPTTGTDTEAFF
TGTGCCAGCAGCCCCACGACCGGGACAGACACTGAAGCTTTCTTT